Listed here are 14 T cell receptor beta chains from one sample, sequenced in a study of cytomegalovirus exposure and HLA in healthy donors. The PCR contained 60 Vbeta and 13 Jbeta primers. Libraries were prepared by immunoSEQ multiplex PCR; TCRdb keeps only in-frame clonotypes and omits some of them. Of some 150,000 clones in the sample, 75% to 90% were seen once. The material sequenced was PBMCs. The source is a man younger than 45 in good health and CMV-seronegative.

The chain uses TRBV6-4 and TRBJ2-1; TRBD1 matches 7 bases. Germline values: CDR1 MRHNA, CDR2 SNTAGT. V shed 2 bases, J shed 0 bases, and the junction held 10 bases outside the gene matches. CDR3 size: 18 residues. CDR3 bases: TGTGCCAGCAGTGACACGGGACAGCCGTTCACCTCCTACAATGAGCAGTTCTTC. Translation gives CASSDTGQPFTSYNEQFF.

The chain recombines TRBV27 with TRBJ1-6, with no clear D. V gave up 4 bases and J gave up 1 base, with 14 bases separating them. The germline V gene encodes CDR1 MNHEY and CDR2 SMNVEV (reference sequence). The CDR3 length is 17 residues. The CDR3 region has the DNA TGTGCCAGCAGTTCGGAGGAGGAGAGGTCCTATAATTCACCCCTCCACTTT. Translated, it gives CASSSEEERSYNSPLHF.

The chain joins TRBV18 to TRBJ1-3; 9 bases fit TRBD1. The CDR3 sequence is 19 residues long. Germline-derived CDR1 and CDR2 are KGHSH and LQKENI. After removal of 4 bases from V and 5 bases from J, the junction contained 18 bases not matched to a gene. The CDR3 here is CASSLIDRGSRAGRNTIYF. CDR3 coding DNA: TGTGCCAGCTCACTGATCGACAGGGGGAGTCGAGCAGGGAGAAACACCATATATTTT. Combining the CDR3 with reference TRBV18 and TRBJ1-3 gives the whole variable domain NAGVMQNPRHLVRRRGQEARLRCSPMKGHSHVYWYRQLPEEGLKFMVYLQKENIIDESGMPKERFSAEFPKEGPSILRIQQVVRGDSAAYFCASSLIDRGSRAGRNTIYFGEGSWLTVV.

V usage is TRBV7-3 and J usage is TRBJ1-4; D perhaps matches TRBD1 (5 bases). V was pared by 4 bases and J by 7 bases, with 19 bases between. This CDR3 region has 16 residues. In germline, CDR1 is SGHTA, CDR2 FQGTGA. DNA for the CDR3: TGTGCCAGCAGCTCCCCGCCAGGGCCATTTTGTGAAAAACTGTTTTTT. It translates to CASSSPPGPFCEKLFF.

This chain connects TRBV7-9 to TRBJ1-1; a weak D match, TRBD1 (6 bases). The ends were cut back, 5 bases at V and 6 bases at J, with 10 bases in the middle. CDR3 size: 12 residues. From germline, CDR1 is SEHNR and CDR2 FQNEAQ (reference sequence). The DNA for the CDR3 is TGTGCCAGCAGCCAGGGGTCCGCTGAAGCTTTCTTT. It codes for CASSQGSAEAFF.

This clone was recorded only once. The chain has TRBV29-1 and TRBJ2-2, with 8 nucleotides matching TRBD1. The CDR3 is 16 amino acids. Germline lookup yields CDR1 SQVTM and CDR2 ANQGSEA. V shed 0 bases, J shed 7 bases, and the junction held 10 bases outside the gene matches. The CDR3: CSVEDWRTGTDGELFF. Written as DNA, the CDR3 is TGCAGCGTTGAAGATTGGCGGACAGGGACGGACGGGGAGCTGTTTTTT.

This clone is a singleton in its sample. The V gene is TRBV5-1, the J gene TRBJ1-4, with a weak D call TRBD1 (5 bases). This CDR3 has 16 amino acids. The germline gives CDR1 SGHRS, CDR2 YFSETQ. The V end was cut by 0 bases, the J end by 4 bases, with 13 bases between. The CDR3 spells CASSLGAGEFNEKLFF. For the CDR3, the DNA is TGCGCCAGCAGCTTGGGAGCGGGGGAGTTTAATGAAAAACTGTTTTTT. Full variable domain (rest looked up from reference TRBV5-1 and TRBJ1-4): KAGVTQTPRYLIKTRGQQVTLSCSPISGHRSVSWYQQTPGQGLQFLFEYFSETQRNKGNFPGRFSGRQFSNSRSEMNVSTLELGDSALYLCASSLGAGEFNEKLFFGSGTQLSVL.

J is TRBJ2-7 and V is TRBV5-6; 9 bases map to TRBD1. The V gene's germline CDR1 is SGHDT and CDR2 YYEEEE. Trimming took 0 bases from V and 3 from J; bases not matched to a gene: 7. The CDR3 runs 16 residues. CDR3 bases: TGTGCCAGCAGCTTGGTGGGGACAGGGACGATCTACGAGCAGTACTTC. It encodes CASSLVGTGTIYEQYF.

The J gene is TRBJ2-7, the V gene TRBV27; possible D gene TRBD2, 5 bases. V dropped 6 bases and J dropped 3 bases, with 12 bases sitting between them. The CDR3 contains 13 residues. CDR1 MNHEY and CDR2 SMNVEV come from the germline V gene (reference sequence). The CDR3 nucleotides read TGTGCCAGCAGCCGGGGAAATATCTACGAGCAGTACTTC. This sequence encodes CASSRGNIYEQYF.

The V call is TRBV13, the J call TRBJ2-1, with 9 bases matching TRBD1. CDR1 and CDR2 from the germline V gene are PRHDT and FYEKMQ (reference sequence). The CDR3 is 16 amino acids. V lost 6 bases and J lost 0; bases outside the gene matches: 6. CDR3 sequence reads: CASRTWDRASYNEQFF. As DNA, the CDR3 is TGTGCCAGCAGAACCTGGGACAGGGCCTCCTACAATGAGCAGTTCTTC.

This clone was observed a handful of times. The chain has TRBV6-4 and TRBJ1-5; D not resolved. This CDR3 comprises 13 residues. Trimming shortened V by 6 bases and J by 4 bases, and 10 bases separated the two germline ends. CDR1 is MRHNA and CDR2 is SNTAGT in the germline V gene. The CDR3 loop is CASSTEDNQPQHF. Written as DNA, the CDR3 is TGTGCCAGCAGCACAGAAGATAATCAGCCCCAGCATTTT.

The chain links TRBV28 to TRBJ1-3; 7 bases agree with TRBD1. Germline V lookup: CDR1 MDHEN, CDR2 SYDVKM. V shed 3 bases and J 8 bases; nucleotides not matched to a gene: 10. This CDR3 is 15 amino acids long. CDR3 DNA sequence: TGTGCCAGCAGTTTCCCGAGGGGGCTGTTGGACACCATATATTTT. Amino acids: CASSFPRGLLDTIYF.

This clone has more than one count but fewer than ten. This sequence joins TRBV11-1 and TRBJ2-3; TRBD2 aligns across 8 bases. The germline CDR1 and CDR2 sequences are SGHAT and FQDESV (reference sequence). V was clipped by 3 bases and J by 3 bases; unmatched bases: 5. The CDR3 runs 15 residues. CDR3 in amino acids: CASSFGAGDTDTQYF. The CDR3 DNA sequence: TGTGCCAGCAGCTTCGGAGCGGGGGATACAGATACGCAGTATTTT.

The rearrangement uses TRBV13 and TRBJ1-4, with TRBD1 matching 8 bases. Germline V CDR1 and CDR2: PRHDT, FYEKMQ (reference sequence). The CDR3 runs 14 residues. Trimming cost V 3 bases and J 8 bases; bases outside gene matches: 5. The chain's CDR3 is CASSFDRGKEKLFF. DNA of the CDR3: TGTGCCAGCAGCTTCGACAGGGGAAAAGAAAAACTGTTTTTT.